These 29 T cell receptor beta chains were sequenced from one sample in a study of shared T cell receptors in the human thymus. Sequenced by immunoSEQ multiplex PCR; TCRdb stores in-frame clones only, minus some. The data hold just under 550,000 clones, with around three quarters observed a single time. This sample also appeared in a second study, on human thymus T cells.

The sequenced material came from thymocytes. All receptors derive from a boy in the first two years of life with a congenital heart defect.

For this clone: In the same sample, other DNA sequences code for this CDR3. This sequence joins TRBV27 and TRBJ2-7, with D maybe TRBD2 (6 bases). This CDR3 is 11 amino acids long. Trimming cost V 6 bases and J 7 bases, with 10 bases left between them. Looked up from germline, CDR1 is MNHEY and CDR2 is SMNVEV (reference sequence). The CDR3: CASSSGGEQYF. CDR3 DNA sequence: TGTGCCAGCAGCTCCGGAGGGGAGCAGTACTTC.

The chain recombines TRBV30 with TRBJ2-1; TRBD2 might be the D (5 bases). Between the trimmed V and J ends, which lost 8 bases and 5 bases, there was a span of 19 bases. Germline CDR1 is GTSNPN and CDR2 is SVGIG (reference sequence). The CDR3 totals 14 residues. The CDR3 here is CARSPERSHNEQFF. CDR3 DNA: TGTGCCAGATCACCGGAGCGGTCCCACAATGAGCAGTTCTTC.

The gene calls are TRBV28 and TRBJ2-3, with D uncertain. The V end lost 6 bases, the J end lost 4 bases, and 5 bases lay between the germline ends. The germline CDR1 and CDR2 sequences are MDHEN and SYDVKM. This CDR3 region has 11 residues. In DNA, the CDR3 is TGTGCCAGCAGCTCCCCAGATACGCAGTATTTT. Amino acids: CASSSPDTQYF.

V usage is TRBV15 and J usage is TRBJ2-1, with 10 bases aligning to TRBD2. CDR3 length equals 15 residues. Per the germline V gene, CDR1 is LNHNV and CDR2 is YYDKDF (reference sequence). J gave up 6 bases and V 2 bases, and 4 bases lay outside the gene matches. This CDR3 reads CATSRRLAGSNEQFF. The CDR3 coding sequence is TGTGCCACCAGCAGAAGACTAGCGGGCTCCAATGAGCAGTTCTTC.

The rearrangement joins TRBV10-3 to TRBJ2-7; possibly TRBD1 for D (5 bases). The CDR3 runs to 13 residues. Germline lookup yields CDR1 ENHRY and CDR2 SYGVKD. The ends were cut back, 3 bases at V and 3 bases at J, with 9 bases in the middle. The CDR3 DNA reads TGTGCCATCAGTGAAATAGGGGTCTACGAGCAGTACTTC. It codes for CAISEIGVYEQYF.

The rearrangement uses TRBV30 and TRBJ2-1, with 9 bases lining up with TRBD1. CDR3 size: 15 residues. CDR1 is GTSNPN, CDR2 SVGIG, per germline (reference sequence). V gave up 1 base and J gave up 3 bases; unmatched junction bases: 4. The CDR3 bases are TGTGCCTGGAGTGACAGGGGGCTATTCTACAATGAGCAGTTCTTC. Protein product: CAWSDRGLFYNEQFF.

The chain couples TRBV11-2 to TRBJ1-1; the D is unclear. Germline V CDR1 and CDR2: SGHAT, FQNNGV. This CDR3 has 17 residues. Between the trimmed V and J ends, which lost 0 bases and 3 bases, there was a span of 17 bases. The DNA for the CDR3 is TGTGCCAGCAGCTTAGATGTACGGGGAGGTGCGGACACTGAAGCTTTCTTT. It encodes CASSLDVRGGADTEAFF.

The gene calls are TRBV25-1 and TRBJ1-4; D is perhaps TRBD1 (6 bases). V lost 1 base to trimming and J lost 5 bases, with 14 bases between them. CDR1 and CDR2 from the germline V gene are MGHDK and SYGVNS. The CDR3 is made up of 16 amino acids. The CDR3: CASSESDSRRNEKLFF. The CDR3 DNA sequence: TGTGCCAGCAGTGAATCGGACAGCAGAAGGAATGAAAAACTGTTTTTT.

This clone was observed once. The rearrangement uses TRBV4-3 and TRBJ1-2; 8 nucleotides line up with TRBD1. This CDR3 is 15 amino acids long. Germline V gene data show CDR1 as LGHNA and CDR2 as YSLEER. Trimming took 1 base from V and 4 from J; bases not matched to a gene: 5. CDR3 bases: TGCGCCAGCAGCCAAGGAGACAGGGGCCTCTATGGCTACACCTTC. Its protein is CASSQGDRGLYGYTF.

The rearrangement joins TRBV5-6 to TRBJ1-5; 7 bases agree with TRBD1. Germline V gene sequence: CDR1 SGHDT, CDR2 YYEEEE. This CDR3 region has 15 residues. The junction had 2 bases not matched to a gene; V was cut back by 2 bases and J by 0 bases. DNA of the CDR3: TGTGCCAGCAGCTTCCGGGACAGTAGCAATCAGCCCCAGCATTTT. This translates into CASSFRDSSNQPQHF.

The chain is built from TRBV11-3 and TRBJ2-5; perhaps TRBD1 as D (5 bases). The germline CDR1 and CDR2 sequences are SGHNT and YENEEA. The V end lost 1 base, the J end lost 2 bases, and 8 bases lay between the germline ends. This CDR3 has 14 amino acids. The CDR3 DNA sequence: TGTGCCAGCAGCTTAGCATCAGGGCAAGAGACCCAGTACTTC. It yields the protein CASSLASGQETQYF. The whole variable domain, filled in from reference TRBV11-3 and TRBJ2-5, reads EAGVVQSPRYKIIEKKQPVAFWCNPISGHNTLYWYLQNLGQGPELLIRYENEEAVDDSQLPKDRFSAERLKGVDSTLKIQPAELGDSAVYLCASSLASGQETQYFGPGTRLLVL.

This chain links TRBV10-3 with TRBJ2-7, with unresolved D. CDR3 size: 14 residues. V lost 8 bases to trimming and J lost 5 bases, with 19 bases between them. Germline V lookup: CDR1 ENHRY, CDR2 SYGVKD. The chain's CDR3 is CAIGGKRREDEQYF. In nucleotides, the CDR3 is TGTGCCATCGGTGGAAAGAGGCGAGAGGACGAGCAGTACTTC.

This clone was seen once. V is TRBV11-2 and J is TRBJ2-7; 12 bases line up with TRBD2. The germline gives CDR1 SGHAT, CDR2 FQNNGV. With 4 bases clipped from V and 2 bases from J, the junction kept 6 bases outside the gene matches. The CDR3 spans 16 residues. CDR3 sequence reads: CASSSGLAGTAYEQYF. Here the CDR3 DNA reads TGTGCCAGCAGCTCCGGACTAGCGGGGACCGCCTACGAGCAGTACTTC.

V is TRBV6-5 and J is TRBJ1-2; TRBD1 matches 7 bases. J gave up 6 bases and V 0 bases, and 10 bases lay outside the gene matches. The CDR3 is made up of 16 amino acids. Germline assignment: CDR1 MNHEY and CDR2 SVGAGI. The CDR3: CASSYSGQAMQDGYTF. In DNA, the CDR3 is TGTGCCAGCAGTTACTCAGGACAGGCGATGCAGGATGGCTACACCTTC.

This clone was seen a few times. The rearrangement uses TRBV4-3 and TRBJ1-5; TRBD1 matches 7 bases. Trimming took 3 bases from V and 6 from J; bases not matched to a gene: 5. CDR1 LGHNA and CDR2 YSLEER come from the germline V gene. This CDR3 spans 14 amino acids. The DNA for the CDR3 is TGCGCCAGCAGCCATGACAGGGACCGTCAGCCCCAGCATTTT. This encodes CASSHDRDRQPQHF.

The chain's CDR3 is CASSFEADTQYF. CDR3 bases: TGTGCCAGCAGCTTCGAGGCAGATACGCAGTATTTT. The V gene is TRBV7-9, the J gene TRBJ2-3; unclear D gene. CDR3 length: 12 amino acids. V lost 3 bases and J 4 bases, leaving 5 bases between the germline ends. Germline V gives CDR1 SEHNR, CDR2 FQNEAQ (reference sequence).

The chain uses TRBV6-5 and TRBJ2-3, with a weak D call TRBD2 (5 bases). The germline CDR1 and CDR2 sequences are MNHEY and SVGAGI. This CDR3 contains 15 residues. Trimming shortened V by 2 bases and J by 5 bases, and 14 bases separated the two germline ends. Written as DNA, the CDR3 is TGTGCCAGCAGTTACCAAGGACTGGGCGGAGATACGCAGTATTTT. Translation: CASSYQGLGGDTQYF.

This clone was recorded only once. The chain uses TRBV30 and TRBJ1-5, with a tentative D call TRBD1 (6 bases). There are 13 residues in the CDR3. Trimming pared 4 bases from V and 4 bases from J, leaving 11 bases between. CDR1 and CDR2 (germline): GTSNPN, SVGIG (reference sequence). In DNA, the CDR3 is TGTGCCTGGAAACCAGGGGCGAATCAGCCCCAGCATTTT. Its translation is CAWKPGANQPQHF.

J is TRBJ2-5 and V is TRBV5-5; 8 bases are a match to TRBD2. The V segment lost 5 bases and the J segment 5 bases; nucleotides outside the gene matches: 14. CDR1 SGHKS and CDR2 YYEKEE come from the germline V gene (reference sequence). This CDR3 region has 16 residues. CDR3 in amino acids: CASRSGGLALGETQYF. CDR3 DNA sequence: TGTGCCAGCAGGTCCGGAGGACTAGCCCTGGGGGAGACCCAGTACTTC.

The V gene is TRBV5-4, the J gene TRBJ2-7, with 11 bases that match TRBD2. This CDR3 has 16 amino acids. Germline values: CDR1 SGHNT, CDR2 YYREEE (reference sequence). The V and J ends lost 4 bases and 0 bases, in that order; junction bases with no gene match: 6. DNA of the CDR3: TGTGCCAGCAGCCTGACTAGCGGGATCAGCTCCTACGAGCAGTACTTC. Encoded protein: CASSLTSGISSYEQYF.

CDR3 residues: CASRQDRGQVDSGNTIYF. CDR3 nucleotides: TGTGCCAGCAGACAAGACAGGGGGCAGGTGGACTCTGGAAACACCATATATTTT. V gene TRBV11-2 combines with J gene TRBJ1-3; 10 bases are shared with TRBD1. CDR3 size: 18 residues. Trimming at V came to 6 bases and at J to 0 bases, leaving 11 bases not matched to a gene. The germline V gene has CDR1 SGHAT and CDR2 FQNNGV. The full variable domain, with the rest looked up from reference TRBV11-2 and TRBJ1-3, is EAGVAQSPRYKIIEKRQSVAFWCNPISGHATLYWYQQILGQGPKLLIQFQNNGVVDDSQLPKDRFSAERLKGVDSTLKIQPAKLEDSAVYLCASRQDRGQVDSGNTIYFGEGSWLTVV.

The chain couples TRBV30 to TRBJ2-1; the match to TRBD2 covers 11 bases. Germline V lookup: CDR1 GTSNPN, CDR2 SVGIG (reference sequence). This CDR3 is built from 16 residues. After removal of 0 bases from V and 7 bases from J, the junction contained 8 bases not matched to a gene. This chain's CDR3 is CAWSVRVAGGPNEQFF. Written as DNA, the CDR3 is TGTGCCTGGAGTGTAAGGGTAGCGGGAGGGCCGAATGAGCAGTTCTTC.

For the CDR3, the DNA is TGTGCCAGCAGCACGCCTTGGGCAGGGGATAATTCACCCCTCCACTTT. The encoded protein is CASSTPWAGDNSPLHF. The chain combines TRBV5-6 with TRBJ1-6, with D tentatively TRBD1 (6 bases). Germline values: CDR1 SGHDT, CDR2 YYEEEE. Trimming removed 4 bases at V and 5 bases at J, with 16 bases between. The CDR3 contains 16 residues.

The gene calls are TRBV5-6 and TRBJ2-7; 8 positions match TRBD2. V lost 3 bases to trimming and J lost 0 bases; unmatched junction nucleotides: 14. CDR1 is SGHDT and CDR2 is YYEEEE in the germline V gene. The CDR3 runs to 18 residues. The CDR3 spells CASSSWSTGGGYSYEQYF. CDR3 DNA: TGTGCCAGCAGCTCATGGAGTACAGGCGGGGGGTACTCCTACGAGCAGTACTTC.

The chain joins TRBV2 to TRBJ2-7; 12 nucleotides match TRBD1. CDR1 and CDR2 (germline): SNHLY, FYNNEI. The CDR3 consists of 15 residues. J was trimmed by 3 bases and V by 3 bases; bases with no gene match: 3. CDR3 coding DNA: TGTGCCAGCAGTGATGGGACAGGGGGCTGCTACGAGCAGTACTTC. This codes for CASSDGTGGCYEQYF. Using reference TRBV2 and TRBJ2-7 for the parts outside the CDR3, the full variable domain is EPEVTQTPSHQVTQMGQEVILRCVPISNHLYFYWYRQILGQKVEFLVSFYNNEISEKSEIFDDQFSVERPDGSNFTLKIRSTKLEDSAMYFCASSDGTGGCYEQYFGPGTRLTVT.

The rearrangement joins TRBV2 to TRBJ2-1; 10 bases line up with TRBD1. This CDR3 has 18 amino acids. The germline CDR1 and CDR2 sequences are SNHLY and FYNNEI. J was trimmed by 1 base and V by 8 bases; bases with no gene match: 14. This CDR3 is CASGHRQGAVGSYNEQFF. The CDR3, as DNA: TGTGCCAGCGGACATAGACAGGGGGCAGTGGGTTCCTACAATGAGCAGTTCTTC.

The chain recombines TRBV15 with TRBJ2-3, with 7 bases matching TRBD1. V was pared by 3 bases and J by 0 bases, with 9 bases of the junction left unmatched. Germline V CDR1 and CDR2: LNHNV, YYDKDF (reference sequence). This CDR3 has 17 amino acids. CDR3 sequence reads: CATSSPRQGQSTDTQYF. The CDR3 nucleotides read TGTGCCACCAGCAGCCCTCGACAGGGCCAAAGCACAGATACGCAGTATTTT.

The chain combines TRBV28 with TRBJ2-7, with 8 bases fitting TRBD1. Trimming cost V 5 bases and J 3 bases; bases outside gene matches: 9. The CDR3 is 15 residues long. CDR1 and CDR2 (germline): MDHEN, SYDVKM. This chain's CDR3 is CASSLTGTGFYEQYF. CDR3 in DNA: TGTGCCAGCAGTCTCACTGGGACAGGCTTCTACGAGCAGTACTTC.

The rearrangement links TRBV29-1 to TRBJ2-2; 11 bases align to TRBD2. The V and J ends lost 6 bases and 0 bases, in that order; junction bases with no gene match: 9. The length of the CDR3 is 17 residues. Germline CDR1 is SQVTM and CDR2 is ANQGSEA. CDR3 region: CSVKGVAGGPNTGELFF. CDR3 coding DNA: TGCAGCGTCAAAGGGGTAGCGGGAGGGCCGAACACCGGGGAGCTGTTTTTT.